What follows describes a single T cell receptor beta chain. Other DNA sequences within the sample encode an identical CDR3. The CDR3 consists of 15 residues. In germline, CDR1 is SGHTA, CDR2 FQGNSA. V lost 5 bases to trimming and J lost 4 bases; unmatched junction nucleotides: 7. TCRdb's copy holds only in-frame clones and misses some; the assay was immunoSEQ multiplex PCR. The repertoire holds 100,000 to 130,000 clones, about 89% seen once, with nearly 20% in the top ten. The data originate from a study of PD-1 blockade in classical Hodgkin lymphoma. All trial patients relapsed after autologous stem cell transplantation.

The input for sequencing was peripheral blood mononuclear cells (PBMCs), taken before the second cycle of nivolumab. The source of this sequence is a human donor with classical Hodgkin lymphoma. The chain is built from TRBV7-2 and TRBJ2-1, with 8 bases identical to TRBD2. CDR3: CASSITSGPYNEQFF. The DNA for the CDR3 is TGTGCCAGCAGCATAACTAGCGGCCCTTACAATGAGCAGTTCTTC.